These 14 T cell receptor beta chains came from one sample sequenced in a study of cytomegalovirus exposure and HLA in healthy donors. Use of 60 Vbeta and 13 Jbeta primers characterized the PCR. TCRdb's table, derived via immunoSEQ multiplex PCR, lists solely in-frame clones and lacks some. This sample has about 150,000 clones; 65% to 85% occur once, and the top ten carry 2.8%. The sequenced material came from PBMCs. These receptor sequences come from a young man in good health and CMV-seronegative.

V is TRBV6-5 and J is TRBJ1-6; maybe TRBD1 (5 bases). Trimming took 1 base from V and 8 from J, leaving 15 bases between them. Per germline, CDR1 MNHEY and CDR2 SVGAGI. The CDR3 runs to 16 residues. CDR3: CASSYFHDLRDSPLHF. Here the CDR3 DNA reads TGTGCCAGCAGTTACTTCCACGACCTCAGGGATTCACCCCTCCACTTT.

V and J are TRBV6-5 and TRBJ1-2; unclear D gene. This CDR3 has 14 residues. Germline lookup yields CDR1 MNHEY and CDR2 SVGAGI. V lost 6 bases and J 0 bases, leaving 11 bases between the germline ends. The CDR3 region is CASRLPGANYGYTF. CDR3 DNA: TGTGCCAGCAGACTACCCGGGGCTAACTATGGCTACACCTTC.

This chain links TRBV9 with TRBJ1-6, with 7 nucleotides matching TRBD1. The V gene end was trimmed by 2 bases and the J gene end by 3 bases; junction bases not matched to a gene: 8. This CDR3 is built from 17 residues. From germline, CDR1 is SGDLS and CDR2 YYNGEE. For the CDR3, the DNA is TGTGCCAGCAGCGTGGCCGGACAGGACGACTATAATTCACCCCTCCACTTT. It encodes CASSVAGQDDYNSPLHF.

The gene calls are TRBV6-5 and TRBJ1-2; 8 bases align to TRBD1. Trimming cost V 6 bases and J 4 bases; bases outside gene matches: 7. The CDR3 covers 14 residues. The germline V gene has CDR1 MNHEY and CDR2 SVGAGI. The CDR3 DNA reads TGTGCCAGCAGCCAGGGGGCGCGGGGCTATGGCTACACCTTC. This sequence encodes CASSQGARGYGYTF.

The chain joins TRBV5-5 to TRBJ2-5; D possibly corresponds to TRBD1 (6 bases). CDR1 is SGHKS and CDR2 is YYEKEE in the germline V gene (reference sequence). This CDR3 contains 15 residues. Trimming removed 1 base at V and 1 base at J, with 11 bases between. CDR3 sequence (DNA): TGTGCCAGCAGCTTGTCCCACAGGGTCCAAGAGACCCAGTACTTC. Protein sequence: CASSLSHRVQETQYF. Using reference TRBV5-5 and TRBJ2-5 for the parts outside the CDR3, the full variable domain is DAGVTQSPTHLIKTRGQQVTLRCSPISGHKSVSWYQQVLGQGPQFIFQYYEKEERGRGNFPDRFSARQFPNYSSELNVNALLLGDSALYLCASSLSHRVQETQYFGPGTRLLVL.

This chain joins TRBV7-2 and TRBJ2-1; D gene unclear. Germline V gene lookup returns CDR1 SGHTA and CDR2 FQGNSA. Trimming removed 3 bases at V and 0 bases at J, with 9 bases between. This CDR3 contains 15 residues. CDR3 nucleotides: TGTGCCAGCAGCTTCCGCGAGAGCTCCTACAATGAGCAGTTCTTC. Translating gives CASSFRESSYNEQFF.

The chain combines TRBV5-4 with TRBJ1-2, with a tentative D call TRBD1 (5 bases). The CDR3 runs 14 residues. The V gene's germline CDR1 is SGHNT and CDR2 YYREEE (reference sequence). The V end was cut by 4 bases, the J end by 0 bases, with 10 bases between. The CDR3 is CASSAGLSNYGYTF. The CDR3, as DNA: TGTGCCAGCAGCGCGGGACTTTCTAACTATGGCTACACCTTC.

Details on this clone: Compared with germline, one end of the junction differs, possibly owing to a read error. The chain couples TRBV7-9 to TRBJ1-2; D might be TRBD1 (6 bases). The length of the CDR3 is 18 residues. Per germline, CDR1 SEHNR and CDR2 FQNEAQ (reference sequence). CDR3 sequence (DNA): TGTTCCAGCAGCTTAGATTTGGCAGGGGTCCTCCTGGTCTATGGCTACACCTTC. Translation: CSSSLDLAGVLLVYGYTF.

This clone was counted a single time. A junction boundary mismatches the germline segment, possibly from a read error. The chain couples TRBV6-1 to TRBJ2-6, with D perhaps matching TRBD1 (5 bases). Per germline, CDR1 MNHNS and CDR2 SASEGT. This CDR3 is 15 amino acids long. CDR3 DNA: TGTGCCAGCAGTGAATGGTACTCTGGGGCCAACGGCCTGACTTTC. It encodes CASSEWYSGANGLTF.

V gene TRBV2 combines with J gene TRBJ1-5, with D maybe TRBD1 (6 bases). Germline V gives CDR1 SNHLY, CDR2 FYNNEI. With 2 bases removed from V and 0 bases from J, the gap between germline ends came to 17 bases. The CDR3 consists of 18 residues. CDR3 residues: CASSEQGHTTYSNQPQHF. The DNA of the CDR3 is TGTGCCAGCAGTGAACAGGGACACACAACATATAGCAATCAGCCCCAGCATTTT.

The rearrangement links TRBV19 to TRBJ2-2; possibly TRBD2 for D (5 bases). The germline V gene encodes CDR1 LNHDA and CDR2 SQIVND (reference sequence). Trimming pared 1 base from V and 0 bases from J, leaving 18 bases between. The CDR3 contains 19 residues. CDR3 region: CASSIAVRTSLANTGELFF. The CDR3 bases are TGTGCCAGTAGTATAGCAGTCAGGACCTCACTAGCGAACACCGGGGAGCTGTTTTTT.

V usage is TRBV5-1 and J usage is TRBJ2-1; TRBD1 aligns across 7 bases. Germline values: CDR1 SGHRS, CDR2 YFSETQ. The CDR3 loop spans 18 amino acids. The V segment lost 2 bases and the J segment 9 bases; nucleotides outside the gene matches: 20. As DNA, the CDR3 is TGCGCCAGCAGCTTCTCATACACCTCGACAGGGTCGGGGACTGAGCAGTTCTTC. It specifies CASSFSYTSTGSGTEQFF.

The chain recombines TRBV5-6 with TRBJ1-6; D is possibly TRBD1 (6 bases). Germline values: CDR1 SGHDT, CDR2 YYEEEE. This CDR3 is built from 16 residues. The V and J ends lost 3 bases and 6 bases respectively, with 16 bases between them. CDR3 sequence reads: CASSWGRGATNSPLHF. Here the CDR3 DNA reads TGTGCCAGCAGCTGGGGGCGGGGGGCGACTAATTCACCCCTCCACTTT.

The gene calls are TRBV18 and TRBJ2-3; D possibly corresponds to TRBD1 (6 bases). Germline V gene data show CDR1 as KGHSH and CDR2 as LQKENI. V lost 3 bases to trimming and J lost 1 base, with 11 bases between them. This CDR3 is 15 amino acids long. The CDR3 sequence is CASSPIQGGTDTQYF. The DNA of the CDR3 is TGTGCCAGCTCACCGATACAGGGAGGCACAGATACGCAGTATTTT.